The 5 T cell receptor beta chains presented below share a single source sample, sequenced in a study of long-term antiretroviral therapy in people with HIV. This was the immunoSEQ v3.0 assay at survey level. Generated by immunoSEQ multiplex PCR, the TCRdb table keeps only in-frame clones and is missing some. The table shows 25,000 or so clones, with roughly 78% occurring only once. Specimen: unsorted PBMCs, collected 1.5 years before starting antiretroviral therapy. These receptors all stem from a man between 18 and 29 years old with HIV.

In its sample, this clone was seen a few times. The chain is built from TRBV13 and TRBJ1-5, with unresolved D. Germline V gene lookup returns CDR1 PRHDT and CDR2 FYEKMQ (reference sequence). Trimming pared 3 bases from V and 4 bases from J, leaving 7 bases between. The CDR3 spans 13 residues. The CDR3 here is CASSFAGNQPQHF. As DNA, the CDR3 is TGTGCCAGCAGCTTTGCGGGTAATCAGCCCCAGCATTTT.

V usage is TRBV30 and J usage is TRBJ2-5, with 14 bases lining up with TRBD2. From germline, CDR1 is GTSNPN and CDR2 SVGIG (reference sequence). The junction had 5 bases not matched to a gene; V was cut back by 3 bases and J by 2 bases. The length of the CDR3 is 16 residues. The CDR3 DNA is TGTGCCTGGAGCGCAGGGACTAGCGGGGGTCAAGAGACCCAGTACTTC. Translation gives CAWSAGTSGGQETQYF.

The chain is built from TRBV19 and TRBJ1-6; TRBD1 agrees at 9 bases. V trimming: 5 bases; J trimming: 13 bases; junction bases outside the gene matches: 18. CDR3 length: 17 amino acids. CDR1 is LNHDA and CDR2 is SQIVND in the germline V gene (reference sequence). As DNA, the CDR3 is TGTGCCAGTAGTCCGCCGATAGGGACAGGGTTCTTTAGGCCCCTCCACTTT. Amino acids: CASSPPIGTGFFRPLHF.

This clone was seen a handful of times. This rearrangement joins TRBV19 to TRBJ1-4; D perhaps matches TRBD1 (5 bases). V gave up 2 bases and J gave up 11 bases, with 21 bases separating them. Germline V gene lookup returns CDR1 LNHDA and CDR2 SQIVND (reference sequence). This CDR3 has 16 residues. Here the CDR3 reads CASSITIRGDRSKLFF. CDR3 DNA: TGTGCCAGTAGTATAACAATTAGGGGTGATCGGTCCAAACTGTTTTTT.

The chain couples TRBV2 to TRBJ1-2; weak D call: TRBD1 (6 bases). Germline CDR1 SNHLY, CDR2 FYNNEI. The V end lost 4 bases, the J end lost 4 bases, and 10 bases lay between the germline ends. CDR3 size: 13 residues. The CDR3 nucleotides are TGTGCCAGCAGTGCATTGGGGGCCTATGGCTACACCTTC. It encodes CASSALGAYGYTF.